The 5 T cell receptor beta chains presented below share a single source sample, sequenced in a study of CD8 T cells in ankylosing spondylitis. MiXCR was run by TCRdb on the 5' RACE reads, yielding one entry per CDR3 protein. The sample yields 300,000 to 350,000 distinct CDR3 sequences, roughly 20% seen once. Sequences were obtained from blood, either unsorted or a sorted T cell fraction (not recorded which). The receptors originated from a female donor with ankylosing spondylitis or in good health (not recorded which).

This chain joins TRBV10-3 and TRBJ2-5; D perhaps matches TRBD2 (5 bases). From germline, CDR1 is ENHRY and CDR2 SYGVKD. The V end was cut by 3 bases, the J end by 7 bases, with 6 bases between. The length of the CDR3 is 11 residues. The CDR3 region has the DNA TGTGCCATCAGTGAAGAGGGGACCCAGTACTTC. It specifies CAISEEGTQYF.

This clonotype has more than one count but fewer than ten. This rearrangement joins TRBV20-1 to TRBJ2-7; D gene uncertain. From germline, CDR1 is DFQATT and CDR2 SNEGSKA (reference sequence). This CDR3 has 10 residues. V dropped 5 bases and J dropped 8 bases, with 10 bases sitting between them. For the CDR3, the DNA is TGCAGTGCTCTCTCGGTCCAGCAGTACTTC. Protein sequence: CSALSVQQYF.

This clonotype turned up a few times. In DNA form, the CDR3 reads TGCAGCGTTGGACTAGCGGGGGGAAGGCACGAGCAGTACTTC. Translation: CSVGLAGGRHEQYF. The chain links TRBV29-1 to TRBJ2-7, with 13 bases matching TRBD2. Losses at the gene ends were 4 bases for V and 5 bases for J; bases not matched to a gene: 5. The CDR3 length is 14 residues. The germline CDR1 and CDR2 sequences are SQVTM and ANQGSEA.

This clonotype was found a few times. The chain links TRBV6-5 to TRBJ2-3, with 10 bases aligning to TRBD2. The germline V gene encodes CDR1 MNHEY and CDR2 SVGAGI. Trimming at V came to 4 bases and at J to 3 bases, leaving 1 base not matched to a gene. This CDR3 is 14 amino acids long. The chain's CDR3 is CASSSAGGTDTQYF. CDR3 nucleotides: TGTGCCAGCAGTTCAGCGGGAGGGACAGATACGCAGTATTTT.

This clonotype showed up just a few times. The chain joins TRBV7-2 to TRBJ1-1; D call uncertain. This CDR3 is 15 amino acids long. The germline V gene has CDR1 SGHTA and CDR2 FQGNSA. V dropped 7 bases and J dropped 4 bases, with 19 bases sitting between them. The CDR3 region is CASTSQGGLATEAFF. Written as DNA, the CDR3 is TGTGCCAGCACCTCACAAGGAGGTTTGGCCACTGAAGCTTTCTTT.